The T cell receptor beta chain described here comes from a study of blood T cell repertoires in COVID-19. Sequencing used immunoSEQ multiplex PCR; TCRdb keeps in-frame clones, though not all of them. Of 200,000 to 300,000 clones listed, less than 90% are singletons. The CDR3 runs 15 residues. The V and J ends lost 5 bases and 2 bases respectively, with 16 bases between them. Germline-derived CDR1 and CDR2 are MNHEY and SVGAGI. The sample consisted of peripheral blood. This clonotype was sampled from a man aged 60 to 69 with acute or convalescent COVID-19. The chain is built from TRBV6-5 and TRBJ2-7; perhaps TRBD2 as D (6 bases). The CDR3 protein is CASSRTRGLPYEQYF. CDR3 nucleotides: TGTGCCAGCAGTCGAACCCGGGGACTCCCCTACGAGCAGTACTTC.